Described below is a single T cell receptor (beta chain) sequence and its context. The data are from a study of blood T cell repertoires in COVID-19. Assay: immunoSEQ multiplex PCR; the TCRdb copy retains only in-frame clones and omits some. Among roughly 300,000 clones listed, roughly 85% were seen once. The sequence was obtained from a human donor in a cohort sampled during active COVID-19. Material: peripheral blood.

The CDR3 here is CASSLGGQHLAGYGYTF. As DNA, the CDR3 is TGTGCCAGCAGCTTAGGTGGACAACATTTAGCGGGCTATGGCTACACCTTC. V is TRBV7-2 and J is TRBJ1-2; tentatively, D is TRBD1 (5 bases). This CDR3 is 17 amino acids long. Trimming left V 1 base short and J 4 bases short, with 19 bases between. Germline CDR1 reads SGHTA; CDR2 reads FQGNSA.